A single sample is the source of the 18 T cell receptor beta chains below, sequenced in a study of T cell repertoires in ileal Crohn's disease. Generated by immunoSEQ multiplex PCR, the TCRdb table keeps only in-frame clones and is missing some. The profile shows 3,000 to 4,000 clones, about 76% of them singletons. The sequenced sample consisted of ileal tissue. The receptor set was obtained from an adult with Crohn's disease.

Points on this clone: Other DNA sequences from this sample encode an identical CDR3 as well. This sequence joins TRBV19 and TRBJ2-2; D is uncertain. CDR3 length: 12 residues. Germline lookup yields CDR1 LNHDA and CDR2 SQIVND (reference sequence). Trimming removed 9 bases from V and 1 base from J, with 6 bases in between. This chain's CDR3 is CASNLNTGELFF. As DNA, the CDR3 is TGTGCCAGCAACTTGAACACCGGGGAGCTGTTTTTT.

The DNA of the CDR3 is TGTGCCAGCAGTTACACCAGGGATGGGGAGCAGTACTTC. Amino acid sequence: CASSYTRDGEQYF. The rearrangement uses TRBV6-6 and TRBJ2-7; possible D gene TRBD1, 5 bases. Trimming took 2 bases from V and 7 from J, leaving 12 bases between them. CDR3 length: 13 residues. Germline CDR1 MNHNY, CDR2 SVGAGI (reference sequence).

This clone was counted only a few times. The V gene is TRBV6-6, the J gene TRBJ2-3, with 11 bases that match TRBD1. The CDR3 is made up of 15 amino acids. Germline CDR1 and CDR2: MNHNY and SVGAGI (reference sequence). The V and J ends lost 5 bases and 4 bases, in that order; junction bases with no gene match: 5. CDR3 protein: CASSLRGQGADTQYF. CDR3 bases: TGTGCCAGCAGTCTCCGGGGACAGGGGGCAGATACGCAGTATTTT.

This chain uses TRBV9 with TRBJ2-2, with 7 positions matching TRBD2. CDR1 is SGDLS, CDR2 YYNGEE, per germline. The V segment lost 0 bases and the J segment 2 bases; nucleotides outside the gene matches: 10. The CDR3 runs to 18 residues. CDR3 DNA sequence: TGTGCCAGCAGCGTAGCGGGGGGATCGGACCGTAACACCGGGGAGCTGTTTTTT. Its translation: CASSVAGGSDRNTGELFF.

For the CDR3, the DNA is TGTGCCAGTAGTATCCTGCAGGGCAATCAGCCCCAGCATTTT. Translating it yields CASSILQGNQPQHF. The chain joins TRBV19 to TRBJ1-5, with no clear D. In germline, CDR1 is LNHDA, CDR2 SQIVND (reference sequence). The length of the CDR3 is 14 residues. Trimming took 3 bases from V and 2 from J, leaving 8 bases between them.

The V gene is TRBV7-2, the J gene TRBJ1-4; perhaps TRBD1 as D (5 bases). Germline V gene lookup returns CDR1 SGHTA and CDR2 FQGNSA. V was shortened by 1 base and J by 8 bases, with 14 bases between the two germline ends. There are 15 residues in the CDR3. Here the CDR3 reads CASSLEVGRAEKLFF. The CDR3 DNA reads TGTGCCAGCAGCTTAGAGGTCGGCAGGGCGGAAAAACTGTTTTTT.

The chain links TRBV28 to TRBJ2-7, with a possible D match to TRBD1 (5 bases). CDR1 MDHEN and CDR2 SYDVKM come from the germline V gene. The germline V and J ends were trimmed by 7 bases and 7 bases, with 17 bases remaining between them. CDR3 length: 13 residues. As DNA, the CDR3 is TGTGCCAGCACAAGCGCAGGGCATGGGGAGCAGTACTTC. Encoded protein: CASTSAGHGEQYF. Together with reference TRBV28 and TRBJ2-7, the CDR3 gives the full variable domain: DVKVTQSSRYLVKRTGEKVFLECVQDMDHENMFWYRQDPGLGLRLIYFSYDVKMKEKGDIPEGYSVSREKKERFSLILESASTNQTSMYLCASTSAGHGEQYFGPGTRLTVT.

The chain couples TRBV18 to TRBJ2-2; D is possibly TRBD2 (5 bases). The CDR3 totals 14 residues. The V gene lost 6 bases and the J gene lost 6 bases, with 14 bases spanning the gap. Germline V lookup: CDR1 KGHSH, CDR2 LQKENI. The CDR3 bases are TGTGCCAGCTCCGCCGGGGTGGATGCCGGGGAGCTGTTTTTT. This gives the protein CASSAGVDAGELFF.

The CDR3 nucleotides read TGTGCCAGCAGCTTAGGGGTTGGGGCGGGCTACACCTTC. Translated: CASSLGVGAGYTF. The chain is built from TRBV7-2 and TRBJ1-2; tentative D call: TRBD1 (5 bases). The germline gives CDR1 SGHTA, CDR2 FQGNSA. V shed 1 base and J shed 8 bases, with 11 bases lying between them. This CDR3 has 13 amino acids.

This clone showed up just a few times. The chain is built from TRBV16 and TRBJ2-2; tentative D call: TRBD1 (5 bases). V was cut by 0 bases and J by 4 bases, with 6 bases left in between. There are 14 residues in the CDR3. From germline, CDR1 is KGHSY and CDR2 FQNENV. The CDR3 here is CASSQSDSTGELFF. In nucleotides, the CDR3 is TGTGCCAGCAGCCAATCTGACAGCACCGGGGAGCTGTTTTTT. The full variable domain, completed using reference TRBV16 and TRBJ2-2, is GEEVAQTPKHLVRGEGQKAKLYCAPIKGHSYVFWYQQVLKNEFKFLISFQNENVFDETGMPKERFSAKCLPNSPCSLEIQATKLEDSAVYFCASSQSDSTGELFFGEGSRLTVL.

This sequence joins TRBV10-2 and TRBJ2-7, with a weak D call TRBD1 (5 bases). The CDR3 runs to 12 residues. Trimming cost V 1 base and J 8 bases, with 9 bases left between them. Germline V gene data show CDR1 as WSHSY and CDR2 as SAAADI. The CDR3 DNA reads TGCGCCAGCAGTGAGTTACAGGATAAGCAGTACTTC. Its protein product is CASSELQDKQYF.

The rearrangement joins TRBV9 to TRBJ2-6; D possibly corresponds to TRBD2 (5 bases). Germline values: CDR1 SGDLS, CDR2 YYNGEE. This CDR3 comprises 16 residues. The V end was cut by 3 bases, the J end by 0 bases, with 10 bases between. For the CDR3, the DNA is TGTGCCAGCAGCGGAGGGAGTACCTCTGGGGCCAACGTCCTGACTTTC. Protein sequence: CASSGGSTSGANVLTF.

The chain carries TRBV4-3 and TRBJ1-2, with 9 bases identical to TRBD1. The CDR3 extends over 15 amino acids. Germline V gives CDR1 LGHNA, CDR2 YSLEER. The junction had 5 bases not matched to a gene; V was cut back by 1 base and J by 5 bases. The CDR3 DNA reads as TGCGCCAGCAGCCAAGGGGGACAGGGAATTTATGGCTACACCTTC. Translated, it gives CASSQGGQGIYGYTF.

A word on this clone: The junction differs from germline at one of its ends, possibly a read error. The V and J genes are TRBV6-1 and TRBJ2-7; D is unclear. The CDR3 has 13 amino acids. Looked up from germline, CDR1 is MNHNS and CDR2 is SASEGT. DNA of the CDR3: TGTGCCAGCAGTGAAGAATGGGCCTACGGGCAGTACTTC. Its translation: CASSEEWAYGQYF.

The chain has TRBV10-3 and TRBJ1-2, with 7 bases that match TRBD1. Germline-derived CDR1 and CDR2 are ENHRY and SYGVKD. The V and J ends lost 3 bases and 4 bases, in that order; junction bases with no gene match: 11. This CDR3 has 16 amino acids. CDR3 in amino acids: CAISDLRDRSIYGYTF. The CDR3 DNA follows: TGTGCCATCAGTGACCTCCGGGACAGAAGCATCTATGGCTACACCTTC.

The rearrangement joins TRBV7-2 to TRBJ2-5; no clear D. V was shortened by 3 bases and J by 0 bases, with 5 bases between the two germline ends. The CDR3 spans 13 residues. Germline V gene lookup returns CDR1 SGHTA and CDR2 FQGNSA. The DNA of the CDR3 is TGTGCCAGCAGCTTCGACAACCAAGAGACCCAGTACTTC. This translates into CASSFDNQETQYF.

In nucleotides, the CDR3 is TGTGCCAGCATTGAGGACAGGGGAACCTACGAGCAGTACTTC. Amino acid sequence: CASIEDRGTYEQYF. This chain connects TRBV2 to TRBJ2-7; 9 bases match TRBD1. The J segment lost 2 bases and the V segment lost 7 bases, leaving 6 bases of the junction unmatched. The germline V gene encodes CDR1 SNHLY and CDR2 FYNNEI. This CDR3 has 14 residues.

The V and J genes are TRBV7-9 and TRBJ2-6; a possible D gene is TRBD2 (5 bases). The V and J ends lost 0 bases and 0 bases respectively, with 12 bases between them. This CDR3 has 18 amino acids. Germline lookup yields CDR1 SEHNR and CDR2 FQNEAQ (reference sequence). The CDR3 DNA reads as TGTGCCAGCAGCTTAGCGGTGGTAGGGAGCTCTGGGGCCAACGTCCTGACTTTC. It specifies CASSLAVVGSSGANVLTF. Supplemented by reference TRBV7-9 and TRBJ2-6, the full variable domain reads DTGVSQNPRHKITKRGQNVTFRCDPISEHNRLYWYRQTLGQGPEFLTYFQNEAQLEKSRLLSDRFSAERPKGSFSTLEIQRTEQGDSAMYLCASSLAVVGSSGANVLTFGAGSRLTVL.